The rows below give T cell receptor beta chains drawn from one sample of a study of OX40 agonist ivuxolimab in advanced cancers. The repertoire was sequenced with immunoSEQ multiplex PCR; TCRdb's copy has only in-frame clones and lacks some. The sample consists of fewer than 25,000 clones, about four fifths of them appearing once. The sample was CD4+ or CD8+ T cells sorted from blood, taken in a trial of the OX40 agonist ivuxolimab. The origin of the receptors is an adult with an advanced solid tumor such as melanoma, head and neck, liver or kidney cancer. Each CDR3 is given with its conserved first and last residue. A D gene is named only where the DNA matches it firmly. The size of a clone is reported for some rows only, either as once, few or many, or as a class for expanded clones.

TRBJ1-1 . few TRBV7-6 CASSLGSSMNTEAFF TGTGCCAGCAGCTTAGGCTCCAGCATGAACACTGAAGCTTTCTTT
TRBJ2-6 . . TRBV6-5 CASNSLTVGGVLTF TGTGCCAGCAACTCCTTGACGGTGGGTGGGGTCCTGACTTTC
TRBJ2-5 . medium-sized TRBV15 CATSGLAGETQYF TGTGCCACCAGTGGGCTAGCAGGGGAGACCCAGTACTTC
TRBJ2-1 . . TRBV13 CASSPPGNEQFF TGTGCCAGCAGCCCCCCAGGGAATGAGCAGTTCTTC
TRBJ1-1 . . TRBV10-3 CATGHPNTEAFF TGTGCCACAGGACACCCGAACACTGAAGCTTTCTTT
TRBJ2-3 TRBD2 . TRBV4-3 CASSQEEGRGLAQYF TGCGCCAGCAGCCAAGAGGAGGGGCGGGGGTTAGCGCAGTATTTT
TRBJ2-7 TRBD2 . TRBV29-1 CSVEGVSGGAYEQYF TGCAGCGTTGAAGGGGTAAGCGGGGGGGCCTACGAGCAGTACTTC
TRBJ1-6 . few TRBV7-6 CASSLAGYREGISPLHF TGTGCCAGCAGCTTAGCGGGTTACAGGGAGGGAATTTCACCCCTCCACTTT
TRBJ2-3 . once TRBV9 CASSVGPYTDTQYF TGTGCCAGCAGCGTAGGTCCCTACACAGATACGCAGTATTTT
TRBJ1-1 . . TRBV28 CASSGGATEAFF TGTGCCAGCAGTGGCGGGGCGACTGAAGCTTTCTTT
TRBJ2-2 TRBD2 . TRBV7-9 CASSLASPLLAGEAGELFF TGTGCCAGCAGCTTAGCTAGCCCACTACTAGCGGGAGAGGCCGGGGAGCTGTTTTTT
TRBJ1-5 . . TRBV19 CASSIDSGGQGSNQPQHF TGTGCCAGTAGTATAGATTCTGGTGGGCAGGGGAGCAATCAGCCCCAGCATTTT
TRBJ2-1 . . TRBV27 CASSVGAGTDNEQFF TGTGCCAGCAGTGTAGGAGCGGGGACAGACAATGAGCAGTTCTTC
TRBJ2-7 . . TRBV9 CASSVGVLYEQYF TGTGCCAGCAGCGTAGGTGTCCTCTACGAGCAGTACTTC
TRBJ2-7 . few TRBV29-1 CSVEEGTPYEQYF TGCAGCGTTGAAGAGGGCACACCCTACGAGCAGTACTTC
TRBJ2-2 TRBD1 . TRBV10-3 CAIGGQGVAGELFF TGTGCCATCGGAGGACAGGGGGTCGCCGGGGAGCTGTTTTTT
TRBJ2-7 TRBD1 few TRBV27 CASRIGTGSYEQYF TGTGCCAGCCGAATCGGGACAGGTTCCTACGAGCAGTACTTC
TRBJ2-3 TRBD2 . TRBV27 CASSLLAGGSTDTQYF TGTGCCAGCAGTCTACTAGCGGGGGGTAGCACAGATACGCAGTATTTT
TRBJ2-1 . few TRBV19 CASSLTPPEQFF TGTGCCAGTAGTTTAACTCCTCCCGAGCAGTTCTTC
TRBJ2-7 . . TRBV9 CASSVGGGAYEQYF TGTGCCAGCAGCGTAGGGGGCGGGGCCTACGAGCAGTACTTC
TRBJ2-7 . . TRBV9 CASSVGTEAYEQYF TGTGCCAGCAGCGTCGGAACTGAAGCTTACGAGCAGTACTTC
TRBJ2-7 TRBD2 . TRBV4-1 CASSLRLAGKNHEQYF TGCGCCAGCAGCCTAAGACTAGCGGGAAAAAACCACGAGCAGTACTTC
TRBJ2-7 . . TRBV7-9 CASSLGGPLREQYF TGTGCCAGCAGCTTAGGGGGACCTCTACGTGAGCAGTACTTC
TRBJ2-7 TRBD1 . TRBV7-9 CASTNGQAYEQYF TGTGCCAGCACCAACGGACAGGCCTACGAGCAGTACTTC
TRBJ2-7 . . TRBV7-9 CASSPYAGALSYEQYF TGTGCCAGCAGCCCCTACGCGGGGGCCCTCTCCTACGAGCAGTACTTC
TRBJ2-1 . . TRBV29-1 CSLGLSSYNEQFF TGCAGTCTCGGGCTGAGCTCCTACAATGAGCAGTTCTTC
TRBJ2-1 . . TRBV5-4 CASSPGVLVVIGQFF TGTGCCAGCAGTCCCGGGGTCCTCGTAGTCATCGGGCAGTTCTTC
TRBJ1-2 . . TRBV6-5 CASSYSESYGYTF TGTGCCAGCAGTTACTCAGAGTCCTATGGCTACACCTTC
TRBJ2-1 TRBD2 . TRBV11-3 CASSSTGPGGQFF TGTGCCAGCAGCTCAACAGGACCGGGAGGGCAGTTCTTC
TRBJ1-4 . medium-sized TRBV6-5 CASSLTAEREKLFF TGTGCCAGCAGTCTGACCGCGGAACGCGAAAAACTGTTTTTT
TRBJ2-1 . . TRBV9 CASSVEGKDEQFF TGTGCCAGCAGCGTAGAGGGGAAGGATGAGCAGTTCTTC
TRBJ2-5 . . TRBV9 CASSTRHREQETQYF TGTGCCAGCAGCACCCGGCATAGGGAGCAAGAGACCCAGTACTTC
TRBJ2-5 . few TRBV4-1 CASSQERETQYF TGCGCCAGCAGCCAAGAAAGGGAGACCCAGTACTTC
TRBJ1-1 . . TRBV30 CAWSVTPPEAFF TGTGCCTGGAGTGTAACGCCGCCTGAAGCTTTCTTT
TRBJ2-7 . . TRBV25-1 CASSVIDTSYEQYF TGTGCCAGCAGTGTTATCGACACCTCCTACGAGCAGTACTTC
TRBJ2-3 TRBD2 . TRBV5-4 CASTLWGGGDTQYF TGTGCCAGCACCCTTTGGGGGGGAGGAGATACGCAGTATTTT
TRBJ2-7 TRBD1 . TRBV6-6 CASRETGESYEQYF TGTGCCAGCAGGGAGACAGGGGAGTCCTACGAGCAGTACTTC
TRBJ2-1 TRBD1 . TRBV2 CATLQGDPFYNEQFF TGTGCCACCCTACAGGGGGATCCTTTCTACAATGAGCAGTTCTTC
TRBJ1-4 . . TRBV4-3 CASSQVFRANEKLFF TGCGCCAGCAGCCAAGTCTTCCGGGCTAATGAAAAACTGTTTTTT
TRBJ2-3 . . TRBV2 CASSEPPSYTDTQYF TGTGCCAGCAGTGAACCCCCTAGCTACACAGATACGCAGTATTTT
TRBJ1-4 . . TRBV15 CATSSGTSGLNEKLFF TGTGCCACCAGCAGCGGGACCTCTGGACTTAATGAAAAACTGTTTTTT
TRBJ2-7 . . TRBV7-9 CASSLVNIYEQYF TGTGCCAGCAGCTTAGTGAACATCTACGAGCAGTACTTC
TRBJ2-2 . once TRBV28 CASMGWAHGGGELFF TGTGCCAGCATGGGCTGGGCCCACGGAGGCGGGGAGCTGTTTTTT
TRBJ1-2 TRBD1 . TRBV27 CASSLSGQGGRNYGYTF TGTGCCAGCAGTTTATCGGGACAGGGCGGTCGGAACTATGGCTACACCTTC
TRBJ1-1 TRBD1 few TRBV7-9 CASSFVRQAGGGFF TGTGCCAGCAGCTTCGTCCGTCAGGCAGGGGGAGGTTTCTTT
TRBJ2-3 . few TRBV7-8 CASSKWIGGETDTQYF TGTGCCAGCAGCAAGTGGATAGGGGGGGAAACAGATACGCAGTATTTT
TRBJ2-5 . . TRBV5-8 CASSLLGAGDRETQYF TGTGCCAGCAGCTTGTTGGGGGCAGGGGATCGAGAGACCCAGTACTTC
TRBJ2-3 . . TRBV28 CASADGGLTDTQYF TGTGCCAGCGCCGACGGGGGACTCACAGATACGCAGTATTTT
TRBJ2-5 . . TRBV7-7 CASSHIQGAETQYF TGTGCCAGCAGCCACATCCAAGGCGCGGAGACCCAGTACTTC
TRBJ1-5 . . TRBV10-2 CASSEKGYNQPQHF TGCGCCAGCAGTGAGAAGGGATACAATCAGCCCCAGCATTTT
TRBJ1-2 . . TRBV9 CASRGLGGGYTF TGTGCCAGCCGCGGCCTAGGCGGTGGCTACACCTTC
TRBJ1-2 . . TRBV7-9 CASSRPGRLVDGYTF TGTGCCAGCAGCCGCCCCGGACGGCTTGTGGATGGCTACACCTTC
TRBJ1-2 . . TRBV27 CASSLGQAYGYTF TGTGCCAGCAGTTTGGGCCAGGCTTATGGCTACACCTTC
TRBJ2-1 . . TRBV18 CASSPGNEQFF TGTGCCAGCTCACCGGGAAATGAGCAGTTCTTC